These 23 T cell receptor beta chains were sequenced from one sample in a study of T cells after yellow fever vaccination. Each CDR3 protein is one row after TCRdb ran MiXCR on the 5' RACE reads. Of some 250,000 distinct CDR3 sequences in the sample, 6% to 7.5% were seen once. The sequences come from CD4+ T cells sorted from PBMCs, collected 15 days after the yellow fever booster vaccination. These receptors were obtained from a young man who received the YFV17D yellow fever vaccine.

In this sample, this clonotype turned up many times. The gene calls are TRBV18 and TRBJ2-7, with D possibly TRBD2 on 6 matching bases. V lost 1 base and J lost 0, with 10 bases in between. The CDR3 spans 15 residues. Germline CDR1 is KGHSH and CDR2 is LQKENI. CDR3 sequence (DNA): TGTGCCAGCTCACCACAACGGGAGAACTCCTACGAGCAGTACTTC. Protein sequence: CASSPQRENSYEQYF.

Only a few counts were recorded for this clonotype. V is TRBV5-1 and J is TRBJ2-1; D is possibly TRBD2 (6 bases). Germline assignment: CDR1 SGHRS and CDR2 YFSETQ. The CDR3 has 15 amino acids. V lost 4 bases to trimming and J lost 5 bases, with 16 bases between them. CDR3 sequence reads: CASSATWRDNNEQFF. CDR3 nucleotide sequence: TGCGCCAGCAGCGCGACGTGGCGGGATAACAATGAGCAGTTCTTC.

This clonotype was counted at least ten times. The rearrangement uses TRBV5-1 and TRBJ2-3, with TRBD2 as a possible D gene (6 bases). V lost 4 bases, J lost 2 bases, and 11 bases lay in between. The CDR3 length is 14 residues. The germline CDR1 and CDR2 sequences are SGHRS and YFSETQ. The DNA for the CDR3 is TGCGCCAGCAGCAGGGCGGGGACCACAGATACGCAGTATTTT. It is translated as CASSRAGTTDTQYF. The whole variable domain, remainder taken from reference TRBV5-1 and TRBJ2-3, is KAGVTQTPRYLIKTRGQQVTLSCSPISGHRSVSWYQQTPGQGLQFLFEYFSETQRNKGNFPGRFSGRQFSNSRSEMNVSTLELGDSALYLCASSRAGTTDTQYFGPGTRLTVL.

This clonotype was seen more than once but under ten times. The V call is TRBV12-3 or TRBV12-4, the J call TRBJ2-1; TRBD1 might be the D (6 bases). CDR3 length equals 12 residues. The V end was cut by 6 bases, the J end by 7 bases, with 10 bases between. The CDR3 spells CASRGAGNEQFF. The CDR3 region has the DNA TGTGCCAGCAGGGGGGCTGGGAATGAGCAGTTCTTC.

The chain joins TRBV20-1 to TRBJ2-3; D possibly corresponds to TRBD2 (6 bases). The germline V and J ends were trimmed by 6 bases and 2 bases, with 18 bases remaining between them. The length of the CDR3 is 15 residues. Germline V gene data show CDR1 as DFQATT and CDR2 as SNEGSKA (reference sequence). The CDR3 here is CSARSGRGNTDTQYF. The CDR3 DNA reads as TGCAGTGCCCGAAGTGGGCGGGGAAACACAGATACGCAGTATTTT.

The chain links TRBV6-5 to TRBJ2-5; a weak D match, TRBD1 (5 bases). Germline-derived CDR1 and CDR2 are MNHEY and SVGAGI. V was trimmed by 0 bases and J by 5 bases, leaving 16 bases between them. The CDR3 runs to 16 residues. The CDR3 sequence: CASSYSMAGMRETQYF. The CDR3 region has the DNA TGTGCCAGCAGTTACTCGATGGCAGGGATGAGGGAGACCCAGTACTTC.

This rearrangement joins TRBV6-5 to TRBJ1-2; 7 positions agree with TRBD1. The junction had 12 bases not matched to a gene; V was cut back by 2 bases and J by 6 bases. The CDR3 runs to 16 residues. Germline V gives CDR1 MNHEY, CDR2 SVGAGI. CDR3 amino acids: CASSYNRVRGGDGYTF. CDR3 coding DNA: TGTGCCAGCAGTTACAACAGGGTCAGGGGGGGGGATGGCTACACCTTC.

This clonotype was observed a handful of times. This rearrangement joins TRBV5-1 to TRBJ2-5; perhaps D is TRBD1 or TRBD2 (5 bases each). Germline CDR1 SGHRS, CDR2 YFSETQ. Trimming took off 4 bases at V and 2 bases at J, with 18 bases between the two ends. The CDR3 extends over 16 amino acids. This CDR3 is CASSRRRDRDQETQYF. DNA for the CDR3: TGCGCCAGCAGCCGTAGACGGGACCGCGATCAAGAGACCCAGTACTTC. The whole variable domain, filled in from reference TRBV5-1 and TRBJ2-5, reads KAGVTQTPRYLIKTRGQQVTLSCSPISGHRSVSWYQQTPGQGLQFLFEYFSETQRNKGNFPGRFSGRQFSNSRSEMNVSTLELGDSALYLCASSRRRDRDQETQYFGPGTRLLVL.

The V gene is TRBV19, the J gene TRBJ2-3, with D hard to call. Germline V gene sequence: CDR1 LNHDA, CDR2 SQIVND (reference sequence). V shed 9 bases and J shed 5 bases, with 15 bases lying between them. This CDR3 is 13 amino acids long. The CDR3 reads CASRPPRKDTQYF. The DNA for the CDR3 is TGTGCCAGCCGGCCCCCGCGCAAAGATACGCAGTATTTT.

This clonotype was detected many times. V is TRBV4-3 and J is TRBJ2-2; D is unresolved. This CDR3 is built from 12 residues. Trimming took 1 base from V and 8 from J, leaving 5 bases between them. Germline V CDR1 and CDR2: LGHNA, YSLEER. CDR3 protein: CASSQGPGELFF. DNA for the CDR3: TGCGCCAGCAGCCAAGGTCCGGGGGAGCTGTTTTTT.

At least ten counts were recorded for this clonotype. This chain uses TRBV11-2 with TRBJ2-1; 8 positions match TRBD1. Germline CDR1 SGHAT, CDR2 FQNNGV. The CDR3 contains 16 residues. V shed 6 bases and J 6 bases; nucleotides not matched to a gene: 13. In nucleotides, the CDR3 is TGTGCCAGCAGTACCCTCAGGGGGCGGATGAGCAATGAGCAGTTCTTC. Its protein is CASSTLRGRMSNEQFF.

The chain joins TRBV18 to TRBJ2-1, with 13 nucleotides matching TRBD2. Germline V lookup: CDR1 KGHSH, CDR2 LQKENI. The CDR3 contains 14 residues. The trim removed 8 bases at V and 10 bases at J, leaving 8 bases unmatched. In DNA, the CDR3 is TGTGCCAGCGCCACTAGCGGGAGGGCCTCCGAGCAGTTCTTC. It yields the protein CASATSGRASEQFF.

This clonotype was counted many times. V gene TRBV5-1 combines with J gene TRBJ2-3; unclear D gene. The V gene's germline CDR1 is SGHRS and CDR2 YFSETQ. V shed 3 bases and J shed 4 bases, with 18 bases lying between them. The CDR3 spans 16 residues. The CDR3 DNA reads TGCGCCAGCAGCTCCGATAGGCTGGGTTCCCCAGATACGCAGTATTTT. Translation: CASSSDRLGSPDTQYF.

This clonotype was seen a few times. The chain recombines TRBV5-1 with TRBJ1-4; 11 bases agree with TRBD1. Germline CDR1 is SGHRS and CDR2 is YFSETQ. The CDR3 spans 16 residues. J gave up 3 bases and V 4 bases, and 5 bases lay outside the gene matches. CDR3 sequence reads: CASSHGQGAANEKLFF. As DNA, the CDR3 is TGCGCCAGCAGCCACGGACAGGGGGCTGCTAATGAAAAACTGTTTTTT.

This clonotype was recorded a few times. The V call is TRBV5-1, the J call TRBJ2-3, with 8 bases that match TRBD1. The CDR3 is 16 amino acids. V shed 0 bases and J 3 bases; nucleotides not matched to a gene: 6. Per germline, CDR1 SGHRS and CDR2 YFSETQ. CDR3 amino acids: CASSLGAGGLTDTQYF. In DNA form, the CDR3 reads TGCGCCAGCAGCTTGGGGGCAGGGGGCCTTACAGATACGCAGTATTTT.

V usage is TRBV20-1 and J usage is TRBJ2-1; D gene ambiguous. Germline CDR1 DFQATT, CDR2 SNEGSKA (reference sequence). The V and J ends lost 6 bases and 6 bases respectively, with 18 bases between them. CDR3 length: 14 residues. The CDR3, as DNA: TGCAGTGCCGATGAATCAGGTATTGGCAATGAGCAGTTCTTC. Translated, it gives CSADESGIGNEQFF.

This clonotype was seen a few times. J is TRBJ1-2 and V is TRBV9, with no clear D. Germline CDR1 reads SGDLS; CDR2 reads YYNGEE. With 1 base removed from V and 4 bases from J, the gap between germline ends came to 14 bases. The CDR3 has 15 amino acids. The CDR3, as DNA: TGTGCCAGCAGCGTACCCCCGGACGGTACCTATGGCTACACCTTC. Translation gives CASSVPPDGTYGYTF.

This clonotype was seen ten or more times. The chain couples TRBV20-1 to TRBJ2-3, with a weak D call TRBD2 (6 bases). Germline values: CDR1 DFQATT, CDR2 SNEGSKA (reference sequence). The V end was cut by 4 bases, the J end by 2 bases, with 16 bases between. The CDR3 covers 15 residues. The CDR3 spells CSANRLVQATDTQYF. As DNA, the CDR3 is TGCAGTGCTAACAGACTAGTTCAAGCCACAGATACGCAGTATTTT.

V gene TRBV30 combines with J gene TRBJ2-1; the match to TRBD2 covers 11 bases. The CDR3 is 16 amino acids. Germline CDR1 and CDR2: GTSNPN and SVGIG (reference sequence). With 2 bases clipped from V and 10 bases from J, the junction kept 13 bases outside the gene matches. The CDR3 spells CAWSRLAGSNPREQFF. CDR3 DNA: TGTGCCTGGAGTAGACTAGCGGGAAGCAATCCGCGCGAGCAGTTCTTC.

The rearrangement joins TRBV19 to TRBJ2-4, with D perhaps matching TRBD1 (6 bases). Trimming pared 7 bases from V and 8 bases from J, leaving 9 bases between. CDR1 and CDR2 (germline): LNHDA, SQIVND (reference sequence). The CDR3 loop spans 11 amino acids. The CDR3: CASTGHYIQYF. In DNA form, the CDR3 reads TGTGCCAGTACGGGACATTACATTCAGTACTTC.

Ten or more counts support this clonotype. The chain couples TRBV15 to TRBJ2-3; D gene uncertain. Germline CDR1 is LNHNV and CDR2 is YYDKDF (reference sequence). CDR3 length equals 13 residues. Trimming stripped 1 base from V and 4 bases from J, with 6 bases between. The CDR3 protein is CATSRGGSDTQYF. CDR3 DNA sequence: TGTGCCACCAGCAGAGGCGGATCAGATACGCAGTATTTT.

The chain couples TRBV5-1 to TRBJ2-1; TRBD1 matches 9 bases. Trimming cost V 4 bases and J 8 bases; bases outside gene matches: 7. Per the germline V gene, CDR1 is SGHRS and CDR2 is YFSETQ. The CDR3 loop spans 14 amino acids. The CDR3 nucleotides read TGCGCCAGCAGCCGGGACAGGGCTTCCCATGAGCAGTTCTTC. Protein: CASSRDRASHEQFF.

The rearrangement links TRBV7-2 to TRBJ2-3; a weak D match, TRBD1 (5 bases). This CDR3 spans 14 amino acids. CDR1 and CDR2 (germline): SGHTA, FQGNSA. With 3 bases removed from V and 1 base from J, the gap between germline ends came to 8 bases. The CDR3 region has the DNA TGTGCCAGCAGCTTCGGACACCGCACAGATACGCAGTATTTT. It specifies CASSFGHRTDTQYF.